What follows is one TCR beta chain and its context. Its antigen remains unidentified. Clones were read by immunoSEQ multiplex PCR, and TCRdb kept only the in-frame ones, dropping some. This sample has about 120,000 clones, with over 75% found just once. The data originate from a study of T cell responses to AZD1222 COVID-19 vaccine. General observations from the study: Receipt of two AZD1222 doses was followed by a rise in Spike-specific TCR breadth and depth. Without day 14 samples, only post-peak T cell repertoires were studied. The sample set comprised mostly white British donors with more females, and clonal diversity was possibly underestimated.

Per the germline V gene, CDR1 is SEHNR and CDR2 is FQNEAQ (reference sequence). The CDR3 runs to 15 residues. The V gene end was trimmed by 6 bases and the J gene end by 4 bases; junction bases not matched to a gene: 10. The clonotype was recovered from an adult in good health. The source was peripheral blood, collected on day 0 of AZD1222 vaccination. This sequence joins TRBV7-9 and TRBJ1-2; 8 nucleotides match TRBD1. The CDR3 bases are TGTGCCAGCAGTCCGACAGGGGAGCTAGCCTATGGCTACACCTTC. It yields the protein CASSPTGELAYGYTF.